These 28 T cell receptor beta chains share one sample of origin, sequenced in a study of technical replicates of blood from four donors. This table comes from immunoSEQ multiplex PCR, and its TCRdb copy is limited to in-frame clones, with some not included. Here the sample spans tens of thousands of clones, roughly 89% being singletons. Sequencing was carried out using T cells isolated from PBMCs. The receptors shown here come from a human donor in good health.

This chain uses TRBV6-6 with TRBJ1-2; possibly TRBD1 for D (6 bases). The CDR3 spans 11 residues. CDR1 is MNHNY, CDR2 SVGAGI, per germline (reference sequence). V gave up 2 bases and J gave up 13 bases, with 11 bases separating them. CDR3 bases: TGTGCCAGCAGTTACGCAGGGGCCTCCACCTTC. Its translation is CASSYAGASTF.

The chain joins TRBV7-9 to TRBJ1-1; D is possibly TRBD1 (5 bases). The CDR3 is 13 residues long. Germline V gene sequence: CDR1 SEHNR, CDR2 FQNEAQ (reference sequence). Deletions cut 1 base from V and 7 bases from J, with 10 bases between. The CDR3 loop reads CASSLGGAIEAFF. The CDR3 coding sequence is TGTGCCAGCAGCTTAGGGGGCGCGATTGAAGCTTTCTTT. The whole variable domain, filled in from reference TRBV7-9 and TRBJ1-1, reads DTGVSQNPRHKITKRGQNVTFRCDPISEHNRLYWYRQTLGQGPEFLTYFQNEAQLEKSRLLSDRFSAERPKGSFSTLEIQRTEQGDSAMYLCASSLGGAIEAFFGQGTRLTVV.

This rearrangement joins TRBV11-3 to TRBJ2-7, with 7 bases fitting TRBD1. V lost 0 bases and J lost 2; bases outside the gene matches: 7. The CDR3 is 16 amino acids. Germline assignment: CDR1 SGHNT and CDR2 YENEEA. The DNA for the CDR3 is TGTGCCAGCAGCTTAGACCTGGGACAGAGACCCTACGAGCAGTACTTC. This sequence encodes CASSLDLGQRPYEQYF.

The rearrangement joins TRBV2 to TRBJ1-5; D gene unclear. With 2 bases removed from V and 8 bases from J, the gap between germline ends came to 19 bases. Germline V gene lookup returns CDR1 SNHLY and CDR2 FYNNEI. The CDR3 covers 16 residues. In DNA form, the CDR3 reads TGTGCCAGCAGTGAATTCTTCTGGACTGCGGAAGAGCCCCAGCATTTT. Translated: CASSEFFWTAEEPQHF.

The chain employs TRBV27 and TRBJ1-2, with D possibly TRBD1 on 6 matching bases. Germline-derived CDR1 and CDR2 are MNHEY and SMNVEV (reference sequence). V was pared by 6 bases and J by 5 bases, with 19 bases between. This CDR3 is built from 15 residues. As DNA, the CDR3 is TGTGCCAGCAGCCCCATTCGGGACACCCTTTATGGCTACACCTTC. The encoded protein is CASSPIRDTLYGYTF.

The rearrangement links TRBV11-3 to TRBJ2-1; TRBD2 matches at 14 bases. CDR1 is SGHNT, CDR2 YENEEA, per germline. Unmatched junction bases numbered 7, after V lost 3 bases and J lost 6 bases. The CDR3 is 17 residues long. The CDR3: CASSFTGGTSGSNEQFF. In DNA, the CDR3 is TGTGCCAGCAGCTTTACGGGTGGGACTAGCGGGAGCAATGAGCAGTTCTTC.

This chain uses TRBV2 with TRBJ2-1; 8 bases fit TRBD2. The length of the CDR3 is 14 residues. Germline assignment: CDR1 SNHLY and CDR2 FYNNEI. The V segment lost 8 bases and the J segment 8 bases; nucleotides outside the gene matches: 11. The CDR3, as DNA: TGTGCCAGCCTCCCGGGACTAGGCATTTATGAGCAGTTCTTC. Translating gives CASLPGLGIYEQFF.

For the CDR3, the DNA is TGTGCCAGCAGCCCTAGCGGGACAGGCTACGAGCAGTACTTC. Protein sequence: CASSPSGTGYEQYF. The chain links TRBV9 to TRBJ2-7; perhaps TRBD2 as D (9 bases). V lost 4 bases and J lost 3, with 14 bases in between. The CDR3 extends over 14 amino acids. Germline V gives CDR1 SGDLS, CDR2 YYNGEE. Full variable domain (missing parts from reference TRBV9 and TRBJ2-7): DSGVTQTPKHLITATGQRVTLRCSPRSGDLSVYWYQQSLDQGLQFLIQYYNGEERAKGNILERFSAQQFPDLHSELNLSSLELGDSALYFCASSPSGTGYEQYFGPGTRLTVT.

The chain couples TRBV2 to TRBJ2-1; D call uncertain. Germline assignment: CDR1 SNHLY and CDR2 FYNNEI. The V end was cut by 1 base, the J end by 9 bases, with 4 bases between. The CDR3 covers 11 residues. As DNA, the CDR3 is TGTGCCAGCAGTGAAGGAGGTGAGCAGTTCTTC. Protein: CASSEGGEQFF.

This rearrangement joins TRBV30 to TRBJ2-2; perhaps TRBD2 as D (5 bases). The ends were cut back, 1 base at V and 0 bases at J, with 12 bases in the middle. Germline assignment: CDR1 GTSNPN and CDR2 SVGIG (reference sequence). The CDR3 spans 16 residues. The DNA for the CDR3 is TGTGCCTGGAGTGCACAACTAGGAACGAACACCGGGGAGCTGTTTTTT. Its protein is CAWSAQLGTNTGELFF. Complete variable domain (other parts from reference TRBV30 and TRBJ2-2): SQTIHQWPATLVQPVGSPLSLECTVEGTSNPNLYWYRQAAGRGLQLLFYSVGIGQISSEVPQNLSASRPQDRQFILSSKKLLLSDSGFYLCAWSAQLGTNTGELFFGEGSRLTVL.

This clone came up once. The chain links TRBV5-1 to TRBJ1-1, with unresolved D. There are 14 residues in the CDR3. Germline V gene sequence: CDR1 SGHRS, CDR2 YFSETQ. Trimming removed 4 bases at V and 1 base at J, with 11 bases between. The CDR3 nucleotides read TGCGCCAGCAGCAGGAGGGAGCAGAACACTGAAGCTTTCTTT. Amino acid sequence: CASSRREQNTEAFF.

The chain employs TRBV5-1 and TRBJ1-3; possibly TRBD1 for D (6 bases). This CDR3 is built from 20 residues. Germline CDR1 is SGHRS and CDR2 is YFSETQ. With 1 base removed from V and 0 bases from J, the gap between germline ends came to 23 bases. The CDR3 sequence: CASSLSGIHTGTSSGNTIYF. As DNA, the CDR3 is TGCGCCAGCAGCTTGTCTGGAATCCATACCGGGACATCCTCTGGAAACACCATATATTTT.

The gene calls are TRBV15 and TRBJ1-2; D gene ambiguous. V shed 6 bases and J shed 3 bases, with 11 bases lying between them. This CDR3 region has 13 residues. Germline V gives CDR1 LNHNV, CDR2 YYDKDF (reference sequence). The CDR3 nucleotides are TGTGCCACCAGTAGCCAAAGGTACTATGGCTACACCTTC. Translating gives CATSSQRYYGYTF. Variable domain in full (rest from reference TRBV15 and TRBJ1-2): DAMVIQNPRYQVTQFGKPVTLSCSQTLNHNVMYWYQQKSSQAPKLLFHYYDKDFNNEADTPDNFQSRRPNTSFCFLDIRSPGLGDTAMYLCATSSQRYYGYTFGSGTRLTVV.

The chain is built from TRBV11-3 and TRBJ2-2, with D possibly matching TRBD1 (6 bases). The CDR3 extends over 16 amino acids. CDR1 is SGHNT and CDR2 is YENEEA in the germline V gene. The germline V and J ends were trimmed by 4 bases and 4 bases, with 16 bases remaining between them. CDR3 residues: CASSSSPGHSTGELFF. The CDR3 region has the DNA TGTGCCAGCAGCTCATCTCCGGGACATTCCACCGGGGAGCTGTTTTTT.

The rearrangement uses TRBV2 and TRBJ2-1; TRBD2 matches 8 bases. V gave up 7 bases and J gave up 9 bases; unmatched junction bases: 8. Germline V gene lookup returns CDR1 SNHLY and CDR2 FYNNEI. This CDR3 comprises 13 residues. DNA of the CDR3: TGTGCCAGCAATCGAGCGGGAGATGGTGAGCAGTTCTTC. It yields the protein CASNRAGDGEQFF.

The chain has TRBV19 and TRBJ2-3; 8 bases line up with TRBD2. The V gene's germline CDR1 is LNHDA and CDR2 SQIVND (reference sequence). Germline trimming cut 5 bases from V and 4 bases from J; bases unmatched to any gene: 11. The CDR3 sequence is 16 residues long. CDR3 region: CASSFKRETLSDTQYF. The CDR3 coding sequence is TGTGCCAGTAGTTTTAAGCGGGAGACCCTGTCAGATACGCAGTATTTT.

V and J are TRBV14 and TRBJ1-4; D is unresolved. Germline-derived CDR1 and CDR2 are SGHDN and FVKESK. The CDR3 length is 15 residues. Trimming stripped 4 bases from V and 6 bases from J, with 15 bases between. The CDR3 loop reads CASSRLGLSDEKLFF. CDR3 in DNA: TGTGCCAGCAGCCGACTAGGGTTAAGTGATGAAAAACTGTTTTTT.

The chain combines TRBV10-3 with TRBJ1-5; D remains unclear. V was clipped by 7 bases and J by 4 bases, with 8 bases between them. This CDR3 contains 12 residues. CDR1 is ENHRY and CDR2 is SYGVKD in the germline V gene. The CDR3 loop is CAINSANQPQHF. In DNA, the CDR3 is TGTGCCATCAATAGTGCTAATCAGCCCCAGCATTTT.

This rearrangement joins TRBV5-1 to TRBJ2-7; D unclear. There are 14 residues in the CDR3. V lost 2 bases to trimming and J lost 0 bases, with 9 bases between them. Germline loops: CDR1 SGHRS, CDR2 YFSETQ. CDR3: CASSFPGDSYEQYF. The DNA of the CDR3 is TGCGCCAGCAGCTTTCCAGGCGACTCCTACGAGCAGTACTTC.

The rearrangement joins TRBV6-5 to TRBJ2-4; D might be TRBD2 (5 bases). The germline V and J ends were trimmed by 8 bases and 7 bases, with 18 bases remaining between them. The CDR3 consists of 14 residues. Germline V gives CDR1 MNHEY, CDR2 SVGAGI. The CDR3 protein is CASGVRTSSNIQYF. The CDR3 DNA follows: TGTGCCAGCGGCGTCCGAACTAGTTCCAACATTCAGTACTTC.

The chain couples TRBV27 to TRBJ1-1; tentative D call: TRBD1 (6 bases). The CDR3 runs 12 residues. Trimming stripped 5 bases from V and 7 bases from J, with 11 bases between. Germline CDR1 reads MNHEY; CDR2 reads SMNVEV (reference sequence). CDR3 protein: CASSPGQNEAFF. CDR3 bases: TGTGCCAGCAGTCCCGGACAGAATGAAGCTTTCTTT.

This rearrangement joins TRBV6-5 to TRBJ2-4; tentative D call: TRBD1 (5 bases). Trimming took off 8 bases at V and 8 bases at J, with 10 bases between the two ends. The CDR3 covers 11 residues. CDR1 and CDR2 from the germline V gene are MNHEY and SVGAGI. The CDR3 region has the DNA TGTGCCAGCGCTGACAGCCACATTCAGTACTTC. Translation gives CASADSHIQYF.

V and J are TRBV27 and TRBJ1-1; D is perhaps TRBD1 (5 bases). V lost 6 bases and J 6 bases, leaving 14 bases between the germline ends. The length of the CDR3 is 13 residues. Per the germline V gene, CDR1 is MNHEY and CDR2 is SMNVEV (reference sequence). CDR3 sequence: CASSPGVRAEAFF. The CDR3 DNA reads TGTGCCAGCAGCCCGGGGGTAAGGGCTGAAGCTTTCTTT.

V usage is TRBV14 and J usage is TRBJ1-5, with a weak D call TRBD1 (5 bases). V was shortened by 4 bases and J by 7 bases, with 17 bases between the two germline ends. CDR1 SGHDN and CDR2 FVKESK come from the germline V gene. CDR3 length: 15 amino acids. CDR3 sequence (DNA): TGTGCCAGCAGCCCCCCTGGGGGGTTTGGCCAGCCCCAGCATTTT. This codes for CASSPPGGFGQPQHF.

This clone was counted a few times. In DNA, the CDR3 is TGTGCCTGGAGTGTTGTAGCAGGGAATCAGCCCCAGCATTTT. The encoded protein is CAWSVVAGNQPQHF. The rearrangement links TRBV30 to TRBJ1-5; TRBD1 might be the D (5 bases). The CDR3 runs 14 residues. Germline V CDR1 and CDR2: GTSNPN, SVGIG (reference sequence). The V and J ends lost 0 bases and 4 bases respectively, with 10 bases between them. Using reference TRBV30 and TRBJ1-5 for the parts outside the CDR3, the full variable domain is SQTIHQWPATLVQPVGSPLSLECTVEGTSNPNLYWYRQAAGRGLQLLFYSVGIGQISSEVPQNLSASRPQDRQFILSSKKLLLSDSGFYLCAWSVVAGNQPQHFGDGTRLSIL.

This sequence joins TRBV9 and TRBJ1-1; D is unresolved. The ends were cut back, 1 base at V and 0 bases at J, with 25 bases in the middle. The germline V gene has CDR1 SGDLS and CDR2 YYNGEE. This CDR3 spans 20 amino acids. CDR3 region: CASSVSPGPGPGRMNTEAFF. In DNA, the CDR3 is TGTGCCAGCAGCGTATCCCCAGGTCCTGGCCCTGGCAGAATGAACACTGAAGCTTTCTTT.

The V and J genes are TRBV7-2 and TRBJ2-3; 13 bases fit TRBD2. The CDR3 runs to 15 residues. Germline V gene data show CDR1 as SGHTA and CDR2 as FQGNSA. With V trimmed by 4 bases and J by 6 bases, 4 bases remained unmatched. CDR3 residues: CASSSLAGGLDTQYF. The CDR3 DNA reads TGTGCCAGCAGCTCACTAGCGGGAGGGCTGGATACGCAGTATTTT.

The genes are TRBV2 and TRBJ1-1, with 8 bases lining up with TRBD1. From germline, CDR1 is SNHLY and CDR2 FYNNEI. This CDR3 comprises 15 residues. Germline trimming cut 1 base from V and 1 base from J; bases unmatched to any gene: 2. The CDR3 bases are TGTGCCAGCAGTGAAGGGGGGACAGGGAACACTGAAGCTTTCTTT. Translation gives CASSEGGTGNTEAFF.